The rows below give T cell receptor beta chains drawn from one sample of a study of blood T cell repertoires in COVID-19. Sequenced by immunoSEQ multiplex PCR; TCRdb stores in-frame clones only, minus some. The sample lists under 400,000 clones, 87% occurring once. Sequenced material: PBMCs or T cells enriched from blood (not recorded which). The receptors here all came from a man aged 40-55 years in a cohort exposed to, infected with or recovered from COVID-19 (not recorded which). Each CDR3 is given without its conserved first and last residue. Fields, in order: CDR3 protein, V gene, D gene. A D gene is named only where the DNA matches it firmly.

CDR3 protein: ASGLSSSGNTIY
V gene: TRBV10-2
D gene: NA

CDR3 protein: ASSPTGPGELF
V gene: TRBV2
D gene: NA

CDR3 protein: ASSPQVGGVSSYNEQF
V gene: TRBV18
D gene: NA

CDR3 protein: ATREGGYT
V gene: TRBV28
D gene: NA

CDR3 protein: ASSIGGGSRYNEQF
V gene: TRBV19
D gene: TRBD2

CDR3 protein: ASSPDRTGELF
V gene: TRBV18
D gene: NA

CDR3 protein: ASSQTGVKETQY
V gene: TRBV3-1/TRBV3-2
D gene: NA

CDR3 protein: ASSPPGGPDTQY
V gene: TRBV19
D gene: NA

CDR3 protein: ASSLLGLAGEWNEQF
V gene: TRBV28
D gene: TRBD2

CDR3 protein: ASRLVTGNPNYGYT
V gene: TRBV28
D gene: TRBD1